The 32 T cell receptor beta chains in this list originate from one sample, sequenced in a study of T-cell reconstitution after alpha-beta-depleted transplantation in children. It was with unique molecular identifiers that the TCRbeta library was prepared. TCRdb called the PCR reads again in MiXCR, with one record for every CDR3 protein. The sample yields approximately 250,000 distinct CDR3 sequences, approximately 9.9% seen once. This specimen was PBMCs from the stem cell graft donor, taken from the stem cell graft. All receptors derive from a human donor who donated a stem cell graft to a child with SCID.

The table lists this clonotype with many counts. This chain uses TRBV5-8 with TRBJ2-3; no clear D gene. Between the trimmed V and J ends, which lost 0 bases and 0 bases, there was a span of 8 bases. Looked up from germline, CDR1 is SGHTS and CDR2 is YDEGEE. The CDR3 runs to 15 residues. CDR3 amino acids: CASSLAGSSTDTQYF. The CDR3 DNA reads TGTGCCAGCAGCTTGGCTGGCAGCAGCACAGATACGCAGTATTTT.

In this sample, this clonotype turned up a few times. The chain has TRBV24-1 and TRBJ2-7; 10 bases are a match to TRBD1. The CDR3 has 16 amino acids. From germline, CDR1 is KGHDR and CDR2 SFDVKD. Germline trimming cut 4 bases from V and 0 bases from J; bases unmatched to any gene: 5. Written as DNA, the CDR3 is TGTGCCACCAGTGACACCGGACAGGGGGGCTCCTACGAGCAGTACTTC. Protein sequence: CATSDTGQGGSYEQYF.

This clonotype was seen at least ten times. V is TRBV20-1 and J is TRBJ2-3; a weak D match, TRBD2 (6 bases). CDR1 DFQATT and CDR2 SNEGSKA come from the germline V gene (reference sequence). The CDR3 loop spans 13 amino acids. The V and J ends lost 5 bases and 6 bases respectively, with 15 bases between them. The DNA of the CDR3 is TGCAGTGCTTTGGGGGGACCCGGTGATACGCAGTATTTT. This gives the protein CSALGGPGDTQYF.

This clonotype has at least ten counts. CDR3 loop: CSARASGAYNEQFF. CDR3 DNA sequence: TGCAGTGCTAGGGCTAGCGGGGCCTACAATGAGCAGTTCTTC. This chain links TRBV20-1 with TRBJ2-1; TRBD2 matches at 9 bases. From germline, CDR1 is DFQATT and CDR2 SNEGSKA (reference sequence). J lost 2 bases, V lost 3 bases, and 2 bases had no gene match. This CDR3 region has 14 residues.

This clonotype was seen many times. The rearrangement uses TRBV5-1 and TRBJ1-2; possible D gene TRBD1, 6 bases. The germline V gene encodes CDR1 SGHRS and CDR2 YFSETQ. The CDR3 spans 13 residues. Trimming took 7 bases from V and 4 from J, leaving 14 bases between them. CDR3 region: CASASQGTYGYTF. The CDR3 DNA reads TGCGCCAGCGCTAGCCAGGGGACCTATGGCTACACCTTC. The full variable domain, rest sourced from reference TRBV5-1 and TRBJ1-2, is KAGVTQTPRYLIKTRGQQVTLSCSPISGHRSVSWYQQTPGQGLQFLFEYFSETQRNKGNFPGRFSGRQFSNSRSEMNVSTLELGDSALYLCASASQGTYGYTFGSGTRLTVV.

This clonotype was seen repeatedly, ten times or more. The chain uses TRBV15 and TRBJ2-5; D remains unclear. CDR1 and CDR2 from the germline V gene are LNHNV and YYDKDF (reference sequence). Trimming stripped 2 bases from V and 5 bases from J, with 15 bases between. The CDR3 contains 15 residues. The CDR3 DNA is TGTGCCACCAGCAGAACAAAAATTACGCGGGAGACCCAGTACTTC. This encodes CATSRTKITRETQYF.

The chain recombines TRBV4-3 with TRBJ1-4, with 7 positions matching TRBD1. V shed 0 bases and J 5 bases; nucleotides not matched to a gene: 6. The CDR3 totals 16 residues. Germline values: CDR1 LGHNA, CDR2 YSLEER. CDR3: CASSQERDRRNEKLFF. CDR3 nucleotides: TGCGCCAGCAGCCAAGAAAGGGACAGACGAAATGAAAAACTGTTTTTT.

This clonotype was picked up many times. CDR3 bases: TGCAGTGCCCTTGGACAGGGTAACACCGGGGAGCTGTTTTTT. The encoded protein is CSALGQGNTGELFF. The gene calls are TRBV20-1 and TRBJ2-2, with TRBD1 matching 8 bases. Trimming removed 6 bases from V and 2 bases from J; junction bases left unmatched: 5. This CDR3 contains 14 residues. Germline CDR1 reads DFQATT; CDR2 reads SNEGSKA (reference sequence).

This clonotype was picked up a small number of times. The chain employs TRBV7-9 and TRBJ1-4; D is ambiguous. V shed 0 bases and J shed 8 bases, with 10 bases lying between them. This CDR3 spans 14 amino acids. The V gene's germline CDR1 is SEHNR and CDR2 FQNEAQ (reference sequence). CDR3 coding DNA: TGTGCCAGCAGCTTAGCAGGGTTTGGAGAAAAACTGTTTTTT. Its protein is CASSLAGFGEKLFF.

This clonotype was detected ten times or more. The genes are TRBV20-1 and TRBJ1-5, with a weak D call TRBD1 (6 bases). V dropped 0 bases and J dropped 1 base, with 13 bases sitting between them. This CDR3 spans 16 amino acids. The germline CDR1 and CDR2 sequences are DFQATT and SNEGSKA (reference sequence). DNA for the CDR3: TGCAGTGCTAGAGATCGACGGCAGGGGAGCAATCAGCCCCAGCATTTT. Amino acids: CSARDRRQGSNQPQHF.

This clonotype was detected ten times or more. V gene TRBV7-9 combines with J gene TRBJ1-1; D gene uncertain. In germline, CDR1 is SEHNR, CDR2 FQNEAQ (reference sequence). The CDR3 spans 13 residues. The V end was cut by 1 base, the J end by 6 bases, with 9 bases between. The CDR3 here is CASSLDDRAEAFF. The CDR3 bases are TGTGCCAGCAGCTTAGACGATCGGGCTGAAGCTTTCTTT.

This clonotype was observed at least ten times. This CDR3 is CSARGPAGGTDTQYF. In DNA form, the CDR3 reads TGCAGTGCTAGGGGCCCAGCGGGGGGCACAGATACGCAGTATTTT. The gene calls are TRBV20-1 and TRBJ2-3; TRBD2 agrees at 8 bases. The J segment lost 1 base and the V segment lost 3 bases, leaving 6 bases of the junction unmatched. CDR3 length: 15 amino acids. Germline V gene sequence: CDR1 DFQATT, CDR2 SNEGSKA (reference sequence).

The chain couples TRBV20-1 to TRBJ1-1; weak D call: TRBD1 (5 bases). The germline CDR1 and CDR2 sequences are DFQATT and SNEGSKA (reference sequence). This CDR3 has 12 amino acids. In nucleotides, the CDR3 is TGCTGTACTGGTACAGGTTCCACTGAAGCTTTCTTT. Translated, it gives CCTGTGSTEAFF.

This chain joins TRBV15 and TRBJ2-5; D unclear. The CDR3 loop spans 15 amino acids. From germline, CDR1 is LNHNV and CDR2 YYDKDF (reference sequence). V dropped 5 bases and J dropped 5 bases, with 18 bases sitting between them. The CDR3 reads CATSLDWATAETQYF. In nucleotides, the CDR3 is TGTGCCACCAGCCTTGATTGGGCTACCGCGGAGACCCAGTACTTC.

This clonotype has ten or more counts. V and J are TRBV4-3 and TRBJ1-1, with 8 bases identical to TRBD1. Germline V gene lookup returns CDR1 LGHNA and CDR2 YSLEER. J was trimmed by 11 bases and V by 1 base; bases with no gene match: 9. The CDR3 is 14 residues long. DNA of the CDR3: TGCGCCAGCAGCCAAGGTTTTTTGACAGGGGTCGCTTTCTTT. It specifies CASSQGFLTGVAFF.

This clonotype was seen repeatedly, ten times or more. The gene calls are TRBV20-1 and TRBJ2-2; D gene ambiguous. The germline V and J ends were trimmed by 6 bases and 2 bases, with 13 bases remaining between them. This CDR3 region has 14 residues. From germline, CDR1 is DFQATT and CDR2 SNEGSKA (reference sequence). The CDR3 sequence: CSAGDLSNTGELFF. The CDR3 region has the DNA TGCAGTGCCGGTGACCTCAGTAACACCGGGGAGCTGTTTTTT.

This clonotype was detected ten times or more. This chain joins TRBV7-2 and TRBJ2-3; 8 bases match TRBD2. CDR3 length: 16 amino acids. Per the germline V gene, CDR1 is SGHTA and CDR2 is FQGNSA. Losses at the gene ends were 0 bases for V and 5 bases for J; bases not matched to a gene: 7. The CDR3 here is CASSLALGGGQDTQYF. CDR3 DNA: TGTGCCAGCAGCTTAGCGCTCGGGGGGGGCCAAGATACGCAGTATTTT.

This clonotype has ten or more counts. The genes are TRBV12-3 or TRBV12-4 and TRBJ1-1, with TRBD1 as a possible D gene (6 bases). This CDR3 is 16 amino acids long. The V end was cut by 2 bases, the J end by 1 base, with 14 bases between. CDR3 sequence: CASSLTGGRGNTEAFF. Written as DNA, the CDR3 is TGTGCCAGCAGTTTAACTGGCGGCAGGGGGAACACTGAAGCTTTCTTT.

This clonotype appeared many times. The chain joins TRBV11-2 to TRBJ1-6; maybe TRBD1 (6 bases). CDR3 length: 14 amino acids. Germline-derived CDR1 and CDR2 are SGHAT and FQNNGV. V was cut by 6 bases and J by 9 bases, with 15 bases left in between. The CDR3 loop is CASSRNRASSPLHF. As DNA, the CDR3 is TGTGCCAGCAGTCGTAACAGGGCAAGTTCACCCCTCCACTTT.

This clonotype was counted ten times or more. This chain connects TRBV5-6 to TRBJ1-1, with 9 bases that match TRBD1. Trimming took 4 bases from V and 0 from J; bases not matched to a gene: 7. The CDR3 extends over 16 amino acids. Germline CDR1 reads SGHDT; CDR2 reads YYEEEE. This CDR3 is CASSGPGTGLNTEAFF. Written as DNA, the CDR3 is TGTGCCAGCAGCGGCCCCGGGACAGGGCTGAACACTGAAGCTTTCTTT. The full variable domain, with the rest looked up from reference TRBV5-6 and TRBJ1-1, is DAGVTQSPTHLIKTRGQQVTLRCSPKSGHDTVSWYQQALGQGPQFIFQYYEEEERQRGNFPDRFSGHQFPNYSSELNVNALLLGDSALYLCASSGPGTGLNTEAFFGQGTRLTVV.

The chain recombines TRBV27 with TRBJ2-3; D is tentatively TRBD1 or TRBD2 (5 bases each). The CDR3 runs to 16 residues. In germline, CDR1 is MNHEY, CDR2 SMNVEV (reference sequence). V lost 5 bases, J lost 0 bases, and 15 bases lay in between. CDR3 sequence (DNA): TGTGCCAGCAGTCCTATCCGGGGCCATAGCACAGATACGCAGTATTTT. Encoded protein: CASSPIRGHSTDTQYF.

This clonotype has ten or more counts. The chain links TRBV12-3 or TRBV12-4 to TRBJ1-6, with TRBD1 matching over 9 bases. This CDR3 is 15 amino acids long. Trimming at V came to 6 bases and at J to 14 bases, leaving 14 bases not matched to a gene. CDR3 protein: CASSTVGQGFGALHF. CDR3 nucleotides: TGTGCCAGCAGCACCGTGGGACAGGGCTTTGGTGCCCTCCACTTT.

This clonotype came up many times. J is TRBJ2-3 and V is TRBV20-1; D unclear. This CDR3 is built from 12 residues. Germline CDR1 and CDR2: DFQATT and SNEGSKA (reference sequence). V lost 0 bases and J 1 base, leaving 2 bases between the germline ends. The CDR3 DNA follows: TGCAGTGCTAGAGATGGCACAGATACGCAGTATTTT. As protein: CSARDGTDTQYF.

In this sample, this clonotype turned up many times. The chain couples TRBV20-1 to TRBJ2-1; D is unclear. V dropped 0 bases and J dropped 3 bases, with 15 bases sitting between them. CDR1 is DFQATT and CDR2 is SNEGSKA in the germline V gene (reference sequence). The CDR3 has 16 residues. CDR3: CSARDRRTQSYNEQFF. The CDR3, as DNA: TGCAGTGCTAGAGATCGAAGGACCCAGAGCTACAATGAGCAGTTCTTC.

This clonotype was counted ten times or more. CDR3 nucleotide sequence: TGTGCCAGCAAAAAGTTAGGGGACAACAACTATGGCTACACCTTC. Its protein product is CASKKLGDNNYGYTF. The chain joins TRBV7-9 to TRBJ1-2, with D possibly being TRBD1 (6 bases). The V end lost 7 bases, the J end lost 2 bases, and 17 bases lay between the germline ends. CDR1 and CDR2 (germline): SEHNR, FQNEAQ (reference sequence). The CDR3 runs to 15 residues. Complete variable domain (other parts from reference TRBV7-9 and TRBJ1-2): DTGVSQNPRHKITKRGQNVTFRCDPISEHNRLYWYRQTLGQGPEFLTYFQNEAQLEKSRLLSDRFSAERPKGSFSTLEIQRTEQGDSAMYLCASKKLGDNNYGYTFGSGTRLTVV.

In this sample, this clonotype turned up many times. The genes are TRBV27 and TRBJ2-1; 12 nucleotides line up with TRBD2. CDR1 is MNHEY, CDR2 SMNVEV, per germline (reference sequence). The CDR3 extends over 16 amino acids. Losses at the gene ends were 3 bases for V and 5 bases for J; bases not matched to a gene: 5. CDR3 protein: CASSFIRTSGNNEQFF. The CDR3 bases are TGTGCCAGCAGTTTCATTAGGACTAGCGGGAACAATGAGCAGTTCTTC.

The table lists this clonotype with many counts. This chain uses TRBV5-1 with TRBJ2-2; no clear D. The CDR3 covers 15 residues. Trimming pared 0 bases from V and 4 bases from J, leaving 10 bases between. The V gene's germline CDR1 is SGHRS and CDR2 YFSETQ. The CDR3 DNA reads as TGCGCCAGCAGCTTGGCCGGGCAGCCCACCGGGGAGCTGTTTTTT. Its protein is CASSLAGQPTGELFF.

Many counts were recorded for this clonotype. The rearrangement links TRBV7-3 to TRBJ1-2; D may be TRBD1 (5 bases). This CDR3 has 13 residues. Germline V gene data show CDR1 as SGHTA and CDR2 as FQGTGA. The V end lost 5 bases, the J end lost 6 bases, and 13 bases lay between the germline ends. The CDR3 spells CASSPSGGHGYTF. CDR3 in DNA: TGTGCCAGCAGCCCCTCTGGGGGACATGGCTACACCTTC.

V and J are TRBV5-1 and TRBJ1-5; no clear D. Per the germline V gene, CDR1 is SGHRS and CDR2 is YFSETQ. The V gene lost 0 bases and the J gene lost 3 bases, with 7 bases spanning the gap. The CDR3 is 14 amino acids. The CDR3 region has the DNA TGCGCCAGCAGCTTGGAGGGTGTCAATCAGCCCCAGCATTTT. Amino acids: CASSLEGVNQPQHF.

This clonotype was picked up many times. The rearrangement links TRBV2 to TRBJ1-6; D is undetermined. This CDR3 is built from 13 residues. The V gene's germline CDR1 is SNHLY and CDR2 FYNNEI. The V end was cut by 6 bases, the J end by 7 bases, with 10 bases between. The CDR3 coding sequence is TGTGCCAGCAGCGCCGGGGAGAATTCACCCCTCCACTTT. This sequence encodes CASSAGENSPLHF.

This clonotype was seen ten or more times. V usage is TRBV7-2 and J usage is TRBJ2-5; the D is unclear. Trimming took 7 bases from V and 7 from J, leaving 16 bases between them. Germline loops: CDR1 SGHTA, CDR2 FQGNSA. The CDR3 totals 13 residues. The CDR3 DNA follows: TGTGCCAGCACCTTCTTGGCTGAAGGGACCCAGTACTTC. This codes for CASTFLAEGTQYF.

There are many counts of this clonotype. The genes are TRBV6-1 and TRBJ2-1; D remains ambiguous. Between the trimmed V and J ends, which lost 2 bases and 3 bases, there was a span of 14 bases. CDR3 length equals 16 residues. Germline assignment: CDR1 MNHNS and CDR2 SASEGT. The CDR3 sequence: CASSENERSRYNEQFF. In nucleotides, the CDR3 is TGTGCCAGCAGTGAAAATGAGAGGAGCCGCTACAATGAGCAGTTCTTC.